Listed below are T cell receptor beta chains from one sample, sequenced in a study of blood T cells in healthy people across ages. TCRdb re-derived calls from the 5' RACE reads in MiXCR, one entry per CDR3 protein. The top ten clones hold approximately 40% of a sample with over 700,000 distinct CDR3 sequences, about 53% of them seen once. The sample was blood. Receptors originate from an elderly man in good health. Both conserved end residues are part of each CDR3. The D gene is left open where the match is weak. Part of the rows lack a size; the others show once, few, many or a class for expanded clones.

>TRBV5-1|TRBJ2-4|-|-
CASSSQLAKNIQYF
TGCGCCAGCAGCTCGCAGCTAGCCAAAAACATTCAGTACTTC
>TRBV20-1|TRBJ2-3|TRBD2|few
CSARTSGRGGADTQYF
TGCAGTGCTCGGACTAGCGGGAGGGGTGGCGCAGATACGCAGTATTTT
>TRBV9|TRBJ2-3|TRBD2|once
CASSVPAGGLDTQYF
TGTGCCAGCAGCGTGCCAGCGGGGGGGTTGGATACGCAGTATTTT
>TRBV7-2|TRBJ2-7|-|-
CASSSMTASTEQYF
TGTGCCAGCAGCTCCATGACGGCTAGTACAGAGCAGTACTTC
>TRBV29-1|TRBJ1-2|-|-
CSAGRGAVGYTF
TGCAGCGCCGGACGGGGGGCAGTTGGCTACACCTTC
>TRBV18|TRBJ1-4|-|few
CASSPNTLGNEKLFF
TGTGCCAGCTCACCAAATACCCTAGGGAATGAAAAACTGTTTTTT
>TRBV4-1|TRBJ2-5|TRBD2|few
CASSQRLAQETQYF
TGCGCCAGCAGCCAAAGACTAGCACAAGAGACCCAGTACTTC
>TRBV18|TRBJ2-4|-|few
CASSPSIGEQYF
TGTGCCAGCTCACCTTCTATCGGAGAGCAGTACTTC
>TRBV28|TRBJ2-7|TRBD1|-
CASGKTGGEQYF
TGTGCCAGCGGGAAGACAGGGGGCGAGCAGTACTTC
>TRBV4-2|TRBJ2-5|-|-
CASSQPQGETQYF
TGTGCCAGCAGCCAACCACAGGGCGAGACCCAGTACTTC
>TRBV6-1|TRBJ1-2|-|-
CASRTGLLANYGYTF
TGTGCCAGCAGGACGGGACTCTTAGCTAACTATGGCTACACCTTC
>TRBV4-2|TRBJ2-2|-|-
CAGSQDPVAGELFF
TGTGCCGGCAGCCAAGATCCGGTCGCCGGGGAGCTGTTTTTT
>TRBV11-2|TRBJ2-1|TRBD2|once
CASSHRERTSGRGETQFF
TGTGCCAGCAGCCACAGGGAAAGGACTAGCGGGAGGGGTGAGACCCAGTTCTTC
>TRBV20-1|TRBJ2-5|-|-
CSARKEGGTTYGNEQYF
TGCAGTGCTAGAAAGGAAGGGGGGACCACGTACGGCAATGAGCAGTACTTC
>TRBV6-2/TRBV6-3|TRBJ2-6|-|few
CASSPLSVFSGANVLTF
TGTGCCAGCAGTCCCCTAAGCGTTTTCTCTGGGGCCAACGTCCTGACTTTC
>TRBV29-1|TRBJ2-4|-|-
CSVDRILAKNIQYF
TGCAGCGTTGATCGAATACTAGCCAAAAACATTCAGTACTTC
>TRBV5-1|TRBJ2-7|TRBD1|few
CASSAGPRGLYEQYF
TGCGCCAGCAGCGCGGGCCCCAGGGGGCTCTACGAGCAGTACTTC
>TRBV5-1|TRBJ2-6|-|once
CASSLQTTGGANVLTF
TGCGCCAGCAGCTTACAGACAACGGGGGGGGCCAACGTCCTGACTTTC
>TRBV6-2/TRBV6-3|TRBJ2-5|-|-
CASRAGVRGEQYF
TGTGCCAGCAGGGCAGGGGTCCGCGGGGAGCAGTACTTC
>TRBV4-1|TRBJ2-7|TRBD1|-
CASRLTGAHEQYF
TGCGCCAGCAGGTTGACAGGGGCCCACGAGCAGTACTTC
>TRBV2|TRBJ2-1|TRBD2|-
CASSPPAGVKYEQFF
TGTGCCAGCAGCCCCCCAGCGGGAGTAAAGTATGAGCAGTTCTTC
>TRBV25-1|TRBJ2-7|-|-
CASSDVGYEQYF
TGTGCCAGCAGTGACGTAGGATACGAGCAGTACTTC
>TRBV29-1|TRBJ2-7|TRBD2|-
CSVGSSGYYEQYF
TGCAGCGTTGGCTCTAGCGGGTATTACGAGCAGTACTTC
>TRBV29-1|TRBJ2-1|TRBD2|few
CSVGLAGGETQFF
TGCAGCGTCGGACTAGCGGGTGGGGAGACCCAGTTCTTC
>TRBV5-4|TRBJ2-7|-|-
CASSLDPGNEQYF
TGTGCCAGCAGCTTGGATCCAGGGAACGAGCAGTACTTC
>TRBV6-5|TRBJ2-1|-|-
CASMRRGSNNEQFF
TGTGCCAGCATGCGTCGGGGGTCGAACAATGAGCAGTTCTTC
>TRBV6-5|TRBJ1-2|-|-
CASSYSAGARSDNYGYTF
TGTGCCAGCAGTTACTCGGCAGGGGCAAGAAGCGATAACTATGGCTACACCTTC
>TRBV25-1|TRBJ1-2|-|-
CASSESTGPGSVDGYTF
TGTGCCAGCAGTGAATCCACAGGGCCGGGGTCAGTGGATGGCTACACCTTC
>TRBV7-6|TRBJ1-6|-|-
CASSPRNRRGDSLYNSPLHF
TGTGCCAGCAGCCCGCGGAACCGACGGGGCGACTCCCTCTATAATTCACCCCTCCACTTT
>TRBV20-1|TRBJ2-1|-|once
CSAPSVGVSSYNEQFF
TGCAGTGCTCCTAGCGTGGGCGTGAGCTCCTACAATGAGCAGTTCTTC
>TRBV28|TRBJ1-2|TRBD1|few
CASSEGTDHYGYTF
TGTGCCAGCAGTGAAGGGACAGACCACTATGGCTACACCTTC
>TRBV6-2/TRBV6-3|TRBJ2-1|TRBD2|-
CASSYPRSGGSSYKEQFF
TGTGCCAGCAGTTACCCACGGTCGGGCGGGAGCTCCTACAAGGAGCAGTTCTTC
>TRBV28|TRBJ1-1|-|-
CASTRGLGEAFF
TGTGCCAGCACCCGGGGACTCGGTGAAGCTTTCTTT
>TRBV7-9|TRBJ2-3|-|-
CASSPPGPDTQYF
TGTGCCAGCAGCCCACCGGGGCCCGATACGCAGTATTTT
>TRBV7-2|TRBJ1-2|-|few
CASSWARAAGYTF
TGTGCCAGCAGCTGGGCTCGAGCGGCTGGCTACACCTTC
>TRBV29-1|TRBJ2-2|TRBD1|-
CGTGQGTTGELFF
TGCGGAACGGGACAGGGCACCACCGGGGAGCTGTTTTTT
>TRBV7-2|TRBJ2-5|TRBD2|-
CASSPGLATEETQYF
TGTGCCAGCAGCCCGGGACTAGCAACCGAAGAGACCCAGTACTTC
>TRBV27|TRBJ1-2|-|few
CASSPLPARTGGGYTF
TGTGCCAGCAGTCCTCTCCCGGCGAGGACCGGCGGAGGCTACACCTTC
>TRBV20-1|TRBJ1-6|TRBD1|-
CSAKVQRGRNSPPHF
TGCAGTGCTAAAGTCCAGAGGGGGCGTAATTCACCCCCCCACTTT
>TRBV7-6|TRBJ2-7|TRBD2|few
CASSSETSGRAVAYEQYF
TGTGCCAGCAGCTCGGAGACTAGCGGGAGGGCCGTCGCCTACGAGCAGTACTTC
>TRBV5-1|TRBJ2-1|TRBD2|-
CASSLRFSRGSLGNEQFF
TGCGCCAGCAGCTTGCGCTTTTCTCGCGGGAGTTTAGGCAATGAGCAGTTCTTC
>TRBV5-1|TRBJ1-1|-|-
CASSLGVLGNTEAFF
TGCGCCAGCAGCTTGGGGGTCTTAGGGAACACTGAAGCTTTCTTT
>TRBV29-1|TRBJ2-7|TRBD1|-
CSVESGQGAYEQYF
TGCAGCGTTGAGTCAGGACAGGGGGCTTACGAGCAGTACTTC
>TRBV29-1|TRBJ2-3|TRBD2|-
CSVEWREYGDTQYF
TGCAGCGTTGAGTGGCGGGAGTATGGAGATACGCAGTATTTT
>TRBV11-2|TRBJ2-4|TRBD2|-
CASSLGGGLGGDEQYF
TGTGCCAGCAGCTTAGGGGGGGGACTAGGAGGCGATGAGCAGTACTTC
>TRBV29-1|TRBJ1-1|TRBD1|-
CSVGQGDTTEAFF
TGCAGCGTTGGACAGGGGGATACCACTGAAGCTTTCTTT
>TRBV12-3/TRBV12-4|TRBJ2-1|-|-
CASSYTREVYNEQFF
TGTGCCAGCAGTTACACTAGAGAGGTCTACAATGAGCAGTTCTTC
>TRBV7-9|TRBJ2-1|TRBD2|-
CASSRGGQANEQFF
TGTGCCAGCAGCCGGGGGGGCCAGGCCAATGAGCAGTTCTTC
>TRBV7-2|TRBJ2-3|TRBD2|-
CASSLSRLAGQHRYAYF
TGTGCCAGCAGCTTAAGCCGACTAGCGGGACAGCACAGATACGCGTATTTT
>TRBV6-6|TRBJ1-2|TRBD1|-
CASRLGQGAYGYTF
TGTGCCAGCAGACTAGGACAGGGGGCGTATGGCTACACCTTC
>TRBV29-1|TRBJ2-3|-|many
CSVEEGADTQYF
TGCAGCGTTGAAGAGGGGGCAGATACGCAGTATTTT
>TRBV27|TRBJ2-6|-|-
CASLRAAGANVLTF
TGTGCCAGCCTGCGGGCTGCTGGGGCCAACGTCCTGACTTTC